Listed here is a single T cell receptor (beta chain). Its antigen is as yet unknown. The sample comes from a study of T cells in tuberculosis. Study in general: IGRA-negative adolescents, IGRA-positive adolescents with latent tuberculosis and adults with active tuberculosis formed this South African cohort.

V dropped 8 bases and J dropped 4 bases, with 21 bases sitting between them. The CDR3 extends over 15 amino acids. Germline loops: CDR1 SQVTM, CDR2 ANQGSEA. Findings and caveats of the study: GEM motif frequencies gave over 55% accuracy; the GMM repertoire gave roughly 90%. Active tuberculosis patients had shorter CDR3-alpha; the beta difference was nonsignificant.

Profiled with immunoSEQ multiplex PCR; TCRdb holds only in-frame clones, not every one. The data contain approximately 30,000 clones, 91% of them seen just once; the ten biggest clones take up over 2%. Sequencing was performed on PBMCs. V gene TRBV29-1 combines with J gene TRBJ2-1, with a weak D call TRBD1 (5 bases). The receptor was isolated from a donor aged 5-35 years with latent tuberculosis or without tuberculosis infection. The CDR3 loop is CSSRPGRANYNEQFF. The CDR3, as DNA: TGCAGCTCACGCCCGGGCAGGGCGAATTACAATGAGCAGTTCTTC.